These T cell receptor beta chains were read from a single sample in a study of response to subunit inactivated influenza vaccine. MiXCR, applied by TCRdb to the RT-PCR reads, yields one record per CDR3 protein. The sample holds about 190,000 distinct CDR3 sequences, about 15% seen once. Specimen: CD8+ T cells sorted from PBMCs, collected about 5 days after vaccination. The receptors derive from a middle-aged man who received an inactivated influenza vaccine. Each CDR3 is given without its conserved first and last residue. Expanded clones are given a class, and other clones once, few, many or no size at all.

j_call,v_call,cdr3_length,clone_size,cdr3_aa
TRBJ2-4,TRBV5-8,14,many,ASSEGQTIAKNIQY
TRBJ2-3,TRBV9,14,-,ASSKRGGDSTDTQY
TRBJ2-2,TRBV10-1,12,-,ASSPVSLTGELF
TRBJ1-2,TRBV20-1,16,few,SARGSNTGFSANYGYT
TRBJ2-1,TRBV7-8,10,few,ASSRNRNEQF
TRBJ1-5,TRBV20-1,10,few,SARAMTQPQH
TRBJ2-2,TRBV12-3/TRBV12-4,9,many,ASSPSGELF
TRBJ1-5,TRBV7-2,15,few,ASSLAVGVYSNQPQH
TRBJ2-7,TRBV21-1,13,-,ASSKALRVRYEQY
TRBJ2-1,TRBV4-3,13,few,ASSQDPTGGDEQF
TRBJ2-5,TRBV10-3,14,-,AIRDPGLAGQETQY
TRBJ2-2,TRBV29-1,11,-,SVEETGDRELF
TRBJ2-1,TRBV7-9,13,-,ASSWGTASYNEQI
TRBJ1-2,TRBV10-2,14,-,ASSESGQPSLRGYT
TRBJ2-5,TRBV20-1,12,many,SAHRLEAQETQY
TRBJ2-3,TRBV9,12,few,ASATVGSTDTQY
TRBJ1-1,TRBV2,11,-,ASSPIVWGGAF
TRBJ2-3,TRBV12-3/TRBV12-4,13,few,ASSNRDTGQDTQY
TRBJ2-2,TRBV28,15,-,ASSPNTWPSNTGELF
TRBJ1-6,TRBV19,12,many,ASSIGTGNSPLH
TRBJ1-5,TRBV15,12,few,ATSSRGERQPQH
TRBJ2-5,TRBV2,9,-,ASSDGETQY
TRBJ2-1,TRBV7-6,12,-,ASSLGGRLGEQF
TRBJ2-7,TRBV6-5,11,few,ASSWDRDSEQY
TRBJ2-1,TRBV18,13,-,ASSSPSSGIYEQF
TRBJ2-1,TRBV10-2,16,few,ASSEPNRAGGTYNEQF
TRBJ2-7,TRBV6-2/TRBV6-3,12,few,ASSYLGASYEQY
TRBJ2-5,TRBV3-1,14,-,ASSEGLAGFQETQY
TRBJ1-3,TRBV11-2,17,-,ASSPRINPDRLSGNTIY
TRBJ1-5,TRBV20-1,13,many,SARPLGQEALSKH
TRBJ2-2,TRBV6-5,13,few,ASSYQATNTGELF
TRBJ2-7,TRBV7-3,12,-,ASSLFPGSNEQY
TRBJ1-1,TRBV7-9,10,many,ASNLMNTEAF
TRBJ1-3,TRBV28,15,-,ASSLPTSGSSGNTTY
TRBJ2-2,TRBV7-2,15,-,ASSLWVASPGTGELF
TRBJ2-7,TRBV5-6,10,-,ASSWGTSEQY
TRBJ2-7,TRBV20-1,12,few,SVPGTGFHYEQY
TRBJ2-3,TRBV27,13,few,ASSSAGDSTDTQY
TRBJ1-2,TRBV5-1,14,-,ASSLLTGEANYGYT
TRBJ2-7,TRBV7-9,13,-,ASSGRGRSTYEQY
TRBJ2-2,TRBV20-1,12,few,SAKTGGDNGELF
TRBJ2-7,TRBV9,10,few,ASSGLSYEQY
TRBJ2-4,TRBV2,14,-,ASSESSGRAKNIQY
TRBJ1-1,TRBV7-9,11,-,ASSSGQPGSGI
TRBJ2-7,TRBV27,14,-,ASSLSQGAVRYEQY
TRBJ2-1,TRBV5-4,13,few,ASSLVAGTSGEQF
TRBJ2-5,TRBV3-1,13,-,ASSPGTSGEETQY